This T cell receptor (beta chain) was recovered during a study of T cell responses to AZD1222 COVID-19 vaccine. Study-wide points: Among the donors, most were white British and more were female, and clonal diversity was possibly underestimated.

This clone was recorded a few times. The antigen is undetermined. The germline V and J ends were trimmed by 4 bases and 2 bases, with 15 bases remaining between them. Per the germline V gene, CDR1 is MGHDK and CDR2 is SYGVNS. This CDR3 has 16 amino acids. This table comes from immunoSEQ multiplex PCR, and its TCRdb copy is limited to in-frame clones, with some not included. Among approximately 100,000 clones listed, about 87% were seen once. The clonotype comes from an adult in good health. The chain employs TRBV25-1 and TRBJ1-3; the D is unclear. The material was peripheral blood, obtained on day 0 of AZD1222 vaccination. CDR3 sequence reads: CASSGPREHPGNTIYF. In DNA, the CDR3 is TGTGCCAGCAGTGGCCCTCGAGAGCACCCTGGAAACACCATATATTTT.